Described below is a single TCR beta chain sequence and its context. What it binds is not known. The source of the sample is a study of shared clonotypes between healthy human individuals. Study outcomes and limitations: Clonotypes shared by all four donors outscored non-shared clonotypes in generation probability.

Generated by immunoSEQ multiplex PCR, the TCRdb table keeps only in-frame clones and is missing some. This sample has roughly 1,000,000 clones, with 75% to 80% found just once. The authors divided CD4+ cells into CD45RA+ naive and CD45RA-negative memory subsets. The receptor's source is a man between 18 and 35 years old in good health. Some clones in this sample may be carry-over from other donors' samples. Sample: memory CD4+ T cells from PBMCs. Subset indicated: CD45RA-negative fraction.

CDR3 loop: CASTQTGANTEAFF. Written as DNA, the CDR3 is TGTGCCAGCACCCAGACAGGCGCGAACACTGAAGCTTTCTTT. The V gene is TRBV6-1, the J gene TRBJ1-1; a weak D match, TRBD1 (6 bases). V was clipped by 7 bases and J by 1 base, with 13 bases between them. The V gene's germline CDR1 is MNHNS and CDR2 SASEGT. This CDR3 comprises 14 residues.